The sequence of this T cell receptor (beta chain) was determined in a study of cytomegalovirus exposure and HLA in healthy donors. Study outcomes and limitations: Investigators reported 150 to 200 TCR beta chains as tied to cytomegalovirus.

PCR involved 60 Vbeta and 13 Jbeta primers. Assay used: immunoSEQ multiplex PCR; TCRdb lists only in-frame clones, some missing. The sample lists 90,000 to 120,000 clones; roughly three quarters were seen once. As regards this clone: Its antigen is as yet unknown.

Trimming removed 2 bases from V and 5 bases from J; junction bases left unmatched: 13. Germline values: CDR1 MNHNS, CDR2 SASEGT. The CDR3 is made up of 17 amino acids. What was sequenced was PBMCs. The TCR was taken from a young man in good health and CMV-seronegative. The J gene is TRBJ2-5, the V gene TRBV6-1, with 8 bases fitting TRBD2. In DNA form, the CDR3 reads TGTGCCAGCAGTGAACTAATAGCGGGGCCGCCTGGGGAGACCCAGTACTTC. Its protein product is CASSELIAGPPGETQYF.